Below are 30 T cell receptor beta chains sequenced from a single sample in a study of T and B cells in COVID-19 patients. BIOMED2 TRB-A/B primer pools were used in multiplex TRB PCR. TCRdb reprocessed the multiplex PCR reads with MiXCR, giving one entry per CDR3 protein. The sample includes more than 7,500 distinct CDR3 sequences, 28% of them seen just once. Blood genomic DNA input for TRB amplification was about 240-550 ng. The sequenced material came from blood. These receptors were collected from a human donor who had recovered from COVID-19.

This clonotype was seen once. The CDR3 sequence is CSVRSSDYEQYF. CDR3 bases: TGCAGTGTTAGGTCCTCTGACTACGAGCAGTACTTC. The chain links TRBV20-1 to TRBJ2-7; D unresolved. The CDR3 covers 12 residues. From germline, CDR1 is DFQATT and CDR2 SNEGSKA (reference sequence). V was shortened by 7 bases and J by 3 bases, with 13 bases between the two germline ends.

The chain employs TRBV20-1 and TRBJ1-2; D gene unclear. CDR1 is DFQATT, CDR2 SNEGSKA, per germline (reference sequence). This CDR3 is 11 amino acids long. V was trimmed by 6 bases and J by 5 bases, leaving 10 bases between them. CDR3 residues: CSALQRYGYTF. The DNA of the CDR3 is TGCAGTGCCCTTCAGAGGTATGGCTACACCTTC.

In its sample, this clonotype ranks as medium-sized (0.01 to 0.1%). The chain carries TRBV19 and TRBJ2-5; 10 bases map to TRBD1. Germline V gives CDR1 LNHDA, CDR2 SQIVND (reference sequence). The CDR3 totals 17 residues. V lost 1 base and J lost 4; bases outside the gene matches: 9. The CDR3 sequence: CASSIVVGDRGPETQYF. Here the CDR3 DNA reads TGTGCCAGTAGTATAGTAGTCGGAGACAGGGGGCCAGAGACCCAGTACTTC.

This clonotype was found once. This chain connects TRBV19 to TRBJ2-1, with TRBD1 matching over 7 bases. V was clipped by 4 bases and J by 9 bases; unmatched bases: 6. The CDR3 consists of 13 residues. Germline CDR1 and CDR2: LNHDA and SQIVND (reference sequence). CDR3 nucleotide sequence: TGTGCCAGTAGTAGACAGGGAGACGCTGAGCAGTTCTTC. This translates into CASSRQGDAEQFF.

This clonotype is medium-sized within its sample. The V and J genes are TRBV10-3 and TRBJ2-2; weak D call: TRBD2 (5 bases). This CDR3 is 14 amino acids long. V was cut by 4 bases and J by 4 bases, with 10 bases left in between. The V gene's germline CDR1 is ENHRY and CDR2 SYGVKD. DNA for the CDR3: TGTGCCATCAGTGCTGAGGGTCCCACCGGGGAGCTGTTTTTT. It specifies CAISAEGPTGELFF.

This clonotype was picked up a small number of times. The V gene is TRBV6-2 or TRBV6-3, the J gene TRBJ1-2; D is ambiguous. Germline V gene lookup returns CDR1 MNHEY and CDR2 SVGEGT. V dropped 5 bases and J dropped 4 bases, with 11 bases sitting between them. The CDR3 covers 13 residues. CDR3 sequence: CASSPLGGYGYTF. CDR3 nucleotides: TGTGCCAGCAGTCCTCTCGGCGGCTATGGCTACACCTTC.

This clonotype was observed a few times. The CDR3, as DNA: TGTGCCAGCAGCTTACAGGCGTACGAGCAGTACTTC. Its translation: CASSLQAYEQYF. V and J are TRBV6-2 or TRBV6-3 and TRBJ2-7; a weak D match, TRBD1 (5 bases). V was clipped by 6 bases and J by 4 bases, with 10 bases between them. The CDR3 is 12 residues long. The germline V gene has CDR1 MNHEY and CDR2 SVGEGT.

The chain carries TRBV5-4 and TRBJ2-7; TRBD2 matches 7 bases. Germline V gene data show CDR1 as SGHNT and CDR2 as YYREEE (reference sequence). V shed 2 bases, J shed 6 bases, and the junction held 8 bases outside the gene matches. The CDR3 consists of 14 residues. DNA of the CDR3: TGTGCCAGCAGCTTAGGACTAGGCGGAGGCGAGCAGTACTTC. Translating gives CASSLGLGGGEQYF.

This chain links TRBV28 with TRBJ2-5; possible D gene TRBD1, 6 bases. V gave up 4 bases and J gave up 1 base, with 13 bases separating them. From germline, CDR1 is MDHEN and CDR2 SYDVKM. This CDR3 has 15 residues. The CDR3 region is CASSSQGLAQETQYF. The CDR3 DNA reads TGTGCCAGCAGTTCGCAGGGGTTGGCCCAAGAGACCCAGTACTTC.

On this clonotype: One end of the junction does not line up with germline, which may come from a read error. J is TRBJ1-2 and V is TRBV5-1; possibly TRBD1 for D (5 bases). The CDR3 runs 13 residues. Germline CDR1 and CDR2: SGHRS and YFSETQ. This CDR3 is CASSSRAPEGYNF. DNA of the CDR3: TGTGCCAGCAGCTCCAGGGCCCCCGAGGGCTACAACTTC.

This clonotype was observed a handful of times. This chain uses TRBV24-1 with TRBJ2-2; D may match TRBD1 or TRBD2 (5 bases each). The germline V gene encodes CDR1 KGHDR and CDR2 SFDVKD. The germline V and J ends were trimmed by 5 bases and 7 bases, with 16 bases remaining between them. The length of the CDR3 is 15 residues. In DNA form, the CDR3 reads TGTGCCACCAGTGCACCGGGGCATAATATCGGGGAGCTGTTTTTT. Amino acids: CATSAPGHNIGELFF.

This clonotype was seen only a few times. CDR3 DNA: TGTGCCAGCTCACCAGAACAGGGCCTCCAAGAGACCCAGTACTTC. Residues: CASSPEQGLQETQYF. This chain uses TRBV18 with TRBJ2-5; a weak D match, TRBD1 (6 bases). Trimming removed 2 bases at V and 1 base at J, with 11 bases between. From germline, CDR1 is KGHSH and CDR2 LQKENI. The CDR3 has 15 amino acids.

This clonotype has just a few counts. The chain couples TRBV5-1 to TRBJ2-7, with 11 bases fitting TRBD1. Looked up from germline, CDR1 is SGHRS and CDR2 is YFSETQ. The CDR3 extends over 18 amino acids. The trim removed 2 bases at V and 3 bases at J, leaving 13 bases unmatched. The CDR3 sequence is CASSFIWTGGTSLYEQYF. As DNA, the CDR3 is TGCGCCAGCAGCTTCATCTGGACAGGGGGCACTTCACTCTACGAGCAGTACTTC.

This clonotype is medium-sized in the sample. The V and J genes are TRBV15 and TRBJ2-7, with unresolved D. The CDR3 length is 14 residues. Germline V gene sequence: CDR1 LNHNV, CDR2 YYDKDF (reference sequence). V was pared by 2 bases and J by 7 bases, with 15 bases between. The CDR3 bases are TGTGCCACCAGCAGAACCGATACCTTGAGAGAGCAGTACTTC. This codes for CATSRTDTLREQYF.

This clonotype was observed a handful of times. The V and J genes are TRBV19 and TRBJ1-5; D gene uncertain. Trimming shortened V by 3 bases and J by 9 bases, and 9 bases separated the two germline ends. The CDR3 has 12 residues. The germline CDR1 and CDR2 sequences are LNHDA and SQIVND (reference sequence). The CDR3 sequence is CASSIQRGPQHF. The CDR3 region has the DNA TGTGCCAGTAGTATCCAGCGCGGGCCCCAGCATTTT.

Sample share makes this clonotype medium-sized. The chain has TRBV29-1 and TRBJ1-5; D is undetermined. The CDR3 runs to 11 residues. V was pared by 4 bases and J by 1 base, with 2 bases between. Looked up from germline, CDR1 is SQVTM and CDR2 is ANQGSEA. The CDR3 DNA follows: TGCAGCGTTGGGAGCAATCAGCCCCAGCATTTT. It codes for CSVGSNQPQHF. The variable domain in full, completed from reference TRBV29-1 and TRBJ1-5, reads SAVISQKPSRDICQRGTSLTIQCQVDSQVTMMFWYRQQPGQSLTLIATANQGSEATYESGFVIDKFPISRPNLTFSTLTVSNMSPEDSSIYLCSVGSNQPQHFGDGTRLSIL.

This clonotype is deemed medium-sized (0.01 to 0.1%). The rearrangement uses TRBV5-5 and TRBJ1-6; D may be TRBD1 (5 bases). Germline V gene lookup returns CDR1 SGHKS and CDR2 YYEKEE (reference sequence). Trimming stripped 0 bases from V and 0 bases from J, with 10 bases between. This CDR3 region has 17 residues. The CDR3: CASSLGGLSSYNSPLHF. The DNA for the CDR3 is TGTGCCAGCAGCTTGGGGGGACTTAGCTCCTATAATTCACCCCTCCACTTT.

By share, this clonotype counts as medium-sized. The chain is built from TRBV19 and TRBJ1-2, with TRBD1 matching 8 bases. CDR1 and CDR2 (germline): LNHDA, SQIVND (reference sequence). The CDR3 runs 14 residues. V dropped 6 bases and J dropped 4; count of bases not matched to a gene: 7. The CDR3 nucleotides are TGTGCCAGTAGCGACAGGGGAGTTCCCTATGGCTACACCTTC. Translated: CASSDRGVPYGYTF.

The chain is built from TRBV4-1 and TRBJ2-7, with a tentative D call TRBD1 (6 bases). The CDR3 length is 15 residues. V lost 3 bases, J lost 5 bases, and 17 bases lay in between. Germline V gives CDR1 MGHRA, CDR2 YSYEKL. The CDR3, as DNA: TGCGCCAGCAGCCATCACGGTCAGGGGAGCGACGAGCAGTACTTC. This translates into CASSHHGQGSDEQYF.

In its sample, this clonotype was seen a few times. CDR3 protein: CASSLIAGGGTEAFF. DNA of the CDR3: TGTGCCAGCAGTTTAATAGCGGGGGGTGGCACTGAAGCTTTCTTT. The chain employs TRBV28 and TRBJ1-1, with D possibly matching TRBD1 (5 bases). Trimming left V 2 bases short and J 4 bases short, with 14 bases between. Germline V gene lookup returns CDR1 MDHEN and CDR2 SYDVKM. This CDR3 has 15 residues.

This rearrangement joins TRBV19 to TRBJ1-6; TRBD1 matches at 9 bases. Germline lookup yields CDR1 LNHDA and CDR2 SQIVND (reference sequence). V gave up 4 bases and J gave up 7 bases; unmatched junction bases: 14. CDR3 length equals 18 residues. The CDR3 nucleotides read TGTGCCAGTAGTAAGATACTCCGGGACAGGGCCAAGAATTCACCCCTCCACTTT. Amino acid sequence: CASSKILRDRAKNSPLHF.

There are a few counts of this clonotype. The chain uses TRBV12-3 or TRBV12-4 and TRBJ1-1; D not resolved. Trimming stripped 8 bases from V and 6 bases from J, with 10 bases between. This CDR3 contains 11 residues. The chain's CDR3 is CASVREAEAFF. CDR3 DNA: TGTGCCAGCGTCCGGGAGGCTGAAGCTTTCTTT.

This clonotype counts as large (0.1 to 1%). V gene TRBV29-1 combines with J gene TRBJ2-2, with 7 positions matching TRBD1. The CDR3 is 17 amino acids. CDR1 SQVTM and CDR2 ANQGSEA come from the germline V gene. Losses at the gene ends were 0 bases for V and 1 base for J; bases not matched to a gene: 8. The CDR3 bases are TGCAGCGTTGAAGATCAAGGGAACAGGGGGAACACCGGGGAGCTGTTTTTT. Its protein is CSVEDQGNRGNTGELFF.

The CDR3 protein is CASSITSGGRYNEQFF. CDR3 DNA sequence: TGTGCCAGCAGCATAACTAGCGGGGGGCGTTACAATGAGCAGTTCTTC. The rearrangement joins TRBV11-2 to TRBJ2-1, with 12 bases fitting TRBD2. The CDR3 loop spans 16 amino acids. The germline V gene encodes CDR1 SGHAT and CDR2 FQNNGV. The J segment lost 4 bases and the V segment lost 5 bases, leaving 6 bases of the junction unmatched.

The rearrangement uses TRBV21-1 and TRBJ2-5; the tabulated D call, TRBD1, remains unverified against the DNA. TRBV21-1 is marked as a pseudogene. The CDR3 totals 17 residues. CDR3 DNA sequence: TGTGCCAGCAGCGGGCAAACCGGGACAGGGGTAGGGAAGACCCAGTACTTC. Its protein is CASSGQTGTGVGKTQYF.

This clonotype was recorded a few times. The DNA of the CDR3 is TGTGCCAGCAGCTTAGCGGGGTTCCAAGAGACCCAGTACTTC. Its translation is CASSLAGFQETQYF. The chain has TRBV11-1 and TRBJ2-5; no definite D call. Trimming shortened V by 0 bases and J by 1 base, and 6 bases separated the two germline ends. The CDR3 loop spans 14 amino acids. In germline, CDR1 is SGHAT, CDR2 FQDESV (reference sequence).

The table lists this clonotype with a count of one. J is TRBJ2-5 and V is TRBV6-5; unclear D gene. Germline V lookup: CDR1 MNHEY, CDR2 SVGAGI. The CDR3 extends over 12 amino acids. The ends were cut back, 4 bases at V and 2 bases at J, with 5 bases in the middle. The CDR3 nucleotides read TGTGCCAGCAGTTCCCTACAAGAGACCCAGTACTTC. Its translation: CASSSLQETQYF.

This CDR3 is CASSASSGGGNEQFF. The CDR3 DNA is TGTGCCAGCAGTGCCTCTAGCGGGGGAGGCAATGAGCAGTTCTTC. The gene calls are TRBV6-4 and TRBJ2-1; TRBD2 matches at 10 bases. Trimming took 4 bases from V and 6 from J; bases not matched to a gene: 6. The CDR3 contains 15 residues. Per the germline V gene, CDR1 is MRHNA and CDR2 is SNTAGT.

The chain carries TRBV27 and TRBJ1-1; D call uncertain. Germline values: CDR1 MNHEY, CDR2 SMNVEV (reference sequence). Trimming took off 2 bases at V and 1 base at J, with 11 bases between the two ends. This CDR3 region has 15 residues. Written as DNA, the CDR3 is TGTGCCAGCAGTTTAAAGGGCTCGGCGAACACTGAAGCTTTCTTT. This sequence encodes CASSLKGSANTEAFF.

The chain carries TRBV5-6 and TRBJ1-1; D unclear. Germline V gene data show CDR1 as SGHDT and CDR2 as YYEEEE. The CDR3 spans 11 residues. The V and J ends lost 7 bases and 4 bases respectively, with 8 bases between them. CDR3 sequence reads: CASGLSTEAFF. The CDR3 nucleotides read TGTGCCAGCGGACTTTCCACTGAAGCTTTCTTT.